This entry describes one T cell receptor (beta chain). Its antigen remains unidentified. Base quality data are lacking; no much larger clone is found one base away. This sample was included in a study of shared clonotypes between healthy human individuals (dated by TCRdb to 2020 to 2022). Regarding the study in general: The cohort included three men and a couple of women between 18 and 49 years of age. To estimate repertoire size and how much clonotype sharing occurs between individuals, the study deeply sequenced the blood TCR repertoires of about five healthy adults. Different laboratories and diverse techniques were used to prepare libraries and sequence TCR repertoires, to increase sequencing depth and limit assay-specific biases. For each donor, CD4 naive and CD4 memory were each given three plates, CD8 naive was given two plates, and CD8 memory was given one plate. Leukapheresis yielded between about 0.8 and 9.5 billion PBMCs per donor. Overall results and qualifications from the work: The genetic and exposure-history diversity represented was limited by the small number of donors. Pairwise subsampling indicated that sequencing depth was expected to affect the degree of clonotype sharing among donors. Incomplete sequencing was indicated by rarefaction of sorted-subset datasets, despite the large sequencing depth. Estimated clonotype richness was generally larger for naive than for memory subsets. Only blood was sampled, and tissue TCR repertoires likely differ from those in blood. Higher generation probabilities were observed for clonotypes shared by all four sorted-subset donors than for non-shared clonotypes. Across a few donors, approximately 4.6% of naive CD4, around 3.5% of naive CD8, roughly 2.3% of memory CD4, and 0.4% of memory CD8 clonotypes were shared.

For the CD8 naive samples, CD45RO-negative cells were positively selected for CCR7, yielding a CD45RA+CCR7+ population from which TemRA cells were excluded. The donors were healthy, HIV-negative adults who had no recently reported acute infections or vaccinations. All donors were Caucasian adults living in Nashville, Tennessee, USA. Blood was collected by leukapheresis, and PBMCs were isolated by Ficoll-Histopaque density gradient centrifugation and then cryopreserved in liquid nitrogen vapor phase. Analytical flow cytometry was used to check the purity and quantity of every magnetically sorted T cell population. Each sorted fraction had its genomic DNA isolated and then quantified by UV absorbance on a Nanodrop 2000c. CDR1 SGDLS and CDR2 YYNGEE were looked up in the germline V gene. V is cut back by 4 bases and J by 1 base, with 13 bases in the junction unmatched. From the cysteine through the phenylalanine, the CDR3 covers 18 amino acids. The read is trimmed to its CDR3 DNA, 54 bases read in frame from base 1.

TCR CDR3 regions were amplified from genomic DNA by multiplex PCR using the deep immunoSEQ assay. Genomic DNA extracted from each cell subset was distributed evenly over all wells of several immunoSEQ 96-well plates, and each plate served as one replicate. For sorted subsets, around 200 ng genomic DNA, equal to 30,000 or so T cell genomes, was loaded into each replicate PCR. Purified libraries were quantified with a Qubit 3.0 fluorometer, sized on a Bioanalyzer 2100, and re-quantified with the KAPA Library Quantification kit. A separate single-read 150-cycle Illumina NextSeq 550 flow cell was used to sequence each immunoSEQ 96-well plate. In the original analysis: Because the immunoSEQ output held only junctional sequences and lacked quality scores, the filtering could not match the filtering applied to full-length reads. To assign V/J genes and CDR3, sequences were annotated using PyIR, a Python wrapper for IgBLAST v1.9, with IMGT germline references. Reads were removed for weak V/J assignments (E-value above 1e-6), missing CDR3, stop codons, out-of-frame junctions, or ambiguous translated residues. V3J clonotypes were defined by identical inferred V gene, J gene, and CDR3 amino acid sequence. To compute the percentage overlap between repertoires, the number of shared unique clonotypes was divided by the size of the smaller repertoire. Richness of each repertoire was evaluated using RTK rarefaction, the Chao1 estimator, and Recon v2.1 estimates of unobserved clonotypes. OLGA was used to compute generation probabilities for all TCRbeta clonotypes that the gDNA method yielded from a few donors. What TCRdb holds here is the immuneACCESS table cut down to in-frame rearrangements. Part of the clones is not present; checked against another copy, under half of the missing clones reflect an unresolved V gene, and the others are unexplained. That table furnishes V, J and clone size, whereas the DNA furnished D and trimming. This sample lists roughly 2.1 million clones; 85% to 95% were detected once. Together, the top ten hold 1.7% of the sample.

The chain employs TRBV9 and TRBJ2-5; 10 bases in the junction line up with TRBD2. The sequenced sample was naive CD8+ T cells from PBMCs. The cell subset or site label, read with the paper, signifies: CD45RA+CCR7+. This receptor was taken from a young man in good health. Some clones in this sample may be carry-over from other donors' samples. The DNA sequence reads TGTGCCAGCAGCTCTCCCTATAGCGGGAGGACCTCCCAAGAGACCCAGTACTTC. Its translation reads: CASSSPYSGRTSQETQYF. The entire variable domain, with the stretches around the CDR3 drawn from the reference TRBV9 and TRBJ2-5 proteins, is DSGVTQTPKHLITATGQRVTLRCSPRSGDLSVYWYQQSLDQGLQFLIQYYNGEERAKGNILERFSAQQFPDLHSELNLSSLELGDSALYFCASSSPYSGRTSQETQYFGPGTRLLVL.